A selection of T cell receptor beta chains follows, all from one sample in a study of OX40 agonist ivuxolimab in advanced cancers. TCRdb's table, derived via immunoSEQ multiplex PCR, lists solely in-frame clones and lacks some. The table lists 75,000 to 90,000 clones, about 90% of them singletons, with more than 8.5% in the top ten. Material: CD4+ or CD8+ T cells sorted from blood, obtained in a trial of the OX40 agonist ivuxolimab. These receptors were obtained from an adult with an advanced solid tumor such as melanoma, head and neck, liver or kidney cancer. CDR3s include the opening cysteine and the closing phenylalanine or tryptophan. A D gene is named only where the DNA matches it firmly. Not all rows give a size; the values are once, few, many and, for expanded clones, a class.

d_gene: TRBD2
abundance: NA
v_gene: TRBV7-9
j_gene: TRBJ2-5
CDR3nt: TGTGCCAGCAGCTTACACGGGGGGGAGACCCAGTACTTC
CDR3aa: CASSLHGGETQYF

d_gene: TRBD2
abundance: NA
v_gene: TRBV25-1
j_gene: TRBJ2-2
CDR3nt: TGTGCCAGCAACAGCCAAGCGGGGGGTGAGACCGGGGAGCTGTTTTTT
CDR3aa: CASNSQAGGETGELFF

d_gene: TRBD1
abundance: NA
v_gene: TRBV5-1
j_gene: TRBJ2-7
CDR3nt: TGCGCCAGCAGCTTTGGACAGGCCTCCTACGAGCAGTACTTC
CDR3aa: CASSFGQASYEQYF

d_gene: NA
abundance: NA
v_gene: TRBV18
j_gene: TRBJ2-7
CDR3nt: TGTGCCAGCTCACCGGGCGCGAGTCGGGAGCAGTACTTC
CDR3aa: CASSPGASREQYF

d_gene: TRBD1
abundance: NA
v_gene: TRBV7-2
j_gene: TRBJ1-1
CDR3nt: TGTGCCAGCAGCGTAGCTTACAGGGGAACGAACACTGAAGCTTTCTTT
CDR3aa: CASSVAYRGTNTEAFF

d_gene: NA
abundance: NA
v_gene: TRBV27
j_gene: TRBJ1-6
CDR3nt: TGTGCCAGCAGTTCGCGTACCGGGGTTAATAATTCACCCCTCCACTTT
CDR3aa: CASSSRTGVNNSPLHF

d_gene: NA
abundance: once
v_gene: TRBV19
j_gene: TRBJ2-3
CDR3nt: TGTGCCAGTAGTATACGGCGAGGCACAGATACGCAGTATTTT
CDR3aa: CASSIRRGTDTQYF

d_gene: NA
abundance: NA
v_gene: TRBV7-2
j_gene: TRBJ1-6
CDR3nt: TGTGCCAGCAGCTTAGGGGGGGGCGGGGCCTATAATTCACCCCTCCACTTT
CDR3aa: CASSLGGGGAYNSPLHF

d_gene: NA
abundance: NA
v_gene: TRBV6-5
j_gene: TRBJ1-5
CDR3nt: TGTGCCAGCAGTTACCTAGGGAGCAATCAGCCCCAGCATTTT
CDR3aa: CASSYLGSNQPQHF

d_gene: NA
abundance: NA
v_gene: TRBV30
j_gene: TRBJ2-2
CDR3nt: TGTGCCTGGAGTAATCAGAAACACCGGGGAGCTGTTTTT
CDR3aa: CAWSNQKHRGAVF

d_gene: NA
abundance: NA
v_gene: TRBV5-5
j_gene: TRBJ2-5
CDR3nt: TGTGCCAGCAGCTTGGGCGGGACTGGGGCCCAGTACTTC
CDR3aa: CASSLGGTGAQYF

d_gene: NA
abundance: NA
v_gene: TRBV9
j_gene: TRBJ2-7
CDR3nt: TGTGCCAGCAGCGGGGGTCTCGGGACCGTTGGCGAGCAGTACTTC
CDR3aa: CASSGGLGTVGEQYF

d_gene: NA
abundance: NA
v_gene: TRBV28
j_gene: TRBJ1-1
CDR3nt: TGTGCCAGCAGTTTGACCCCGTATGTGGCTGAAGCTTTCTTT
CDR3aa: CASSLTPYVAEAFF

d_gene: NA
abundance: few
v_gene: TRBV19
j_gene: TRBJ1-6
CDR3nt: TGTGCCAGTAGTAGTCTGGAGCGGTCTACGAGGGCCCTCCACTTT
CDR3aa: CASSSLERSTRALHF

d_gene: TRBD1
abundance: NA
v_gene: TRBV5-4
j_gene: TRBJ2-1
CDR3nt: TGTGCCAGCAGCTTGAACAGGGGCGGTTACAATGAGCAGTTCTTC
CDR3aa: CASSLNRGGYNEQFF

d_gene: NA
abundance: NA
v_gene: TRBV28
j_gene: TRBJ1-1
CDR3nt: TGTGCCAGCAGTTCCTACGGACGGAGCGGAGTTGGCACTGAAGCTTTCTTT
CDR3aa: CASSSYGRSGVGTEAFF

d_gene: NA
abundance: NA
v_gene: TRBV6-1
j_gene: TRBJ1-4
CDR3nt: TGTGCCAGCAGCCGGGACACCTTGAATGAAAAACTGTTTTTT
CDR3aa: CASSRDTLNEKLFF

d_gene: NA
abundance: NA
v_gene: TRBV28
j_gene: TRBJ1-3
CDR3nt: TGTGCCAGCAGGGATCCAGGGGTTGGAAACACCATATATTTT
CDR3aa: CASRDPGVGNTIYF

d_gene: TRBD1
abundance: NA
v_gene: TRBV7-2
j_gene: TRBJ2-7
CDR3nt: TGTGCCAGCAGCTTGGGGACAGCCCCCTACGAGCAGTACTTC
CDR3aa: CASSLGTAPYEQYF

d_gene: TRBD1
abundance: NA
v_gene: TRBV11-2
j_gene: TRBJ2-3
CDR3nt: TGTGCCAGCAGCAAAACCACAGGGGGCGCGGATACGCAGTATTTT
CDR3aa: CASSKTTGGADTQYF

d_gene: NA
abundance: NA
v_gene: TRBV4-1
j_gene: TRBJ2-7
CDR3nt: TGCGCCAGCAGCCAACCAGTTCGGGGCTCCTACGAGCAGTACTTC
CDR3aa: CASSQPVRGSYEQYF

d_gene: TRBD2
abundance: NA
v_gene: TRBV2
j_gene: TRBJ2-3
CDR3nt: TGTGCCAGCAGTCTCGAGACTAGCGGCAACTTAGGTACGCAGTATTTT
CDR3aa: CASSLETSGNLGTQYF

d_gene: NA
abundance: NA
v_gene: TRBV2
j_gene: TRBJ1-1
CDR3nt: TGTGCCAGTTATGACCCGCGGAACACTGAAGCTTTCTTT
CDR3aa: CASYDPRNTEAFF

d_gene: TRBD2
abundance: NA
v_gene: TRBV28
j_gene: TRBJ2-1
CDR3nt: TGTGCCAGCAGTTTAGGAGCGGGAGCCTACAATGAGCAGTTCTTC
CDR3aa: CASSLGAGAYNEQFF

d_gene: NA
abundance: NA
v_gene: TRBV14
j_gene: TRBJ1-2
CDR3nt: TGTGCCAGCAGCCAGCAGTTTAACTATGGCTACACCTTC
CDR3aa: CASSQQFNYGYTF

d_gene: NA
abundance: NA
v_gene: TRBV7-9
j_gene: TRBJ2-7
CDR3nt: TGTGCCAGCAGCCGTGGGGGATCTGTCTACGAGCAGTACTTC
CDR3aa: CASSRGGSVYEQYF

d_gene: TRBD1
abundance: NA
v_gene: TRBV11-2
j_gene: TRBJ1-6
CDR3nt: TGTGCCAGCAGCTCGCACAGGGGACGAAATTCACCCCTCCACTTT
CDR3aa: CASSSHRGRNSPLHF

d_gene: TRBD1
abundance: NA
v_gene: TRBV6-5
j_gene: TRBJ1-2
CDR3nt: TGTGCCAGCATCAAAAACAGGGGGCGCGGCTATGGCTACACCTTC
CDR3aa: CASIKNRGRGYGYTF

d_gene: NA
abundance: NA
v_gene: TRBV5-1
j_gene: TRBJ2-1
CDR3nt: TGCGCCAGCAGCTCCTTACCTGACCAATCCAATGAGCAGTTCTTC
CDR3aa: CASSSLPDQSNEQFF

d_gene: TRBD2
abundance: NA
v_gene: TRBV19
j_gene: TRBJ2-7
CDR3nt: TGTGCCATTCGAAGGGCGGGAGGGCCTGACGAGCAGTACTTC
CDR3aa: CAIRRAGGPDEQYF

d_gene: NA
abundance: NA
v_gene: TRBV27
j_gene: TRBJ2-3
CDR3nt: TGTGCCAGCACCGAAGGACAGAGAGGGACAGATACGCAGTATTTT
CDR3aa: CASTEGQRGTDTQYF

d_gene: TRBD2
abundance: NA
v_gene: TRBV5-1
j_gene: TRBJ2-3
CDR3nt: TGCGCCAGCAGCGCCGGACTAGCGGGGGGGCAAGATACGCAGTATTTT
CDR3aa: CASSAGLAGGQDTQYF

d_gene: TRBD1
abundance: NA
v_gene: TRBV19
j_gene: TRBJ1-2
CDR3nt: TGTGCCAGTAGTATAGGGGACAGATCTAACTATGGCTACACCTTC
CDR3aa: CASSIGDRSNYGYTF

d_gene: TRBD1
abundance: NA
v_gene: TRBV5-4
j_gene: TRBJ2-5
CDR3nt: TGTGCCAGCAGCACCGGGACAGGGTTTTCGGAGACCCAGTACTTC
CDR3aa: CASSTGTGFSETQYF

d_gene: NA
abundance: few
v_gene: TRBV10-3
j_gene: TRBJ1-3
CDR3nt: TGTGCCATCAGGGACGGGTCTGGAAACACCATATATTTT
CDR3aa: CAIRDGSGNTIYF

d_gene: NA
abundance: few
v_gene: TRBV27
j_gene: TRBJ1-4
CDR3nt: TGTGCCAGCAGTCCCCTTGAAAAACTGTTTTTT
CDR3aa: CASSPLEKLFF

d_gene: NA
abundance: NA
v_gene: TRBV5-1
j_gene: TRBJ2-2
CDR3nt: TGCGCCAGCAGCTTGAACGGACTCGTAACCGGGGAGCTGTTTTTT
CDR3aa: CASSLNGLVTGELFF

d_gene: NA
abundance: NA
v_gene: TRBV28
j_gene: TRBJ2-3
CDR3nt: TGTGCCAGCAACGACTGGCAGCGCACAGATACGCAGTATTTT
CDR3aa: CASNDWQRTDTQYF

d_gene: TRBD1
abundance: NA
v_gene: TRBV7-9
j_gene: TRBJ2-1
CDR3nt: TGTGCCAGCAGAACACTAACAGGGGCCCCCTACAATGAGCAGTTCTTC
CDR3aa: CASRTLTGAPYNEQFF

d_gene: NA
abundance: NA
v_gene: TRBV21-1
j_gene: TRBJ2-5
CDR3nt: TGTGCCAGCCTTACTAGCGGGGGGGCCGGAGAGACCCAGTACTTC
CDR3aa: CASLTSGGAGETQYF

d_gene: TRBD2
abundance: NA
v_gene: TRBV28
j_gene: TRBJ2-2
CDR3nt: TGTGCCAGCAGTTTATTTCGGGAGGGAAACACCGGGGAGCTGTTTTTT
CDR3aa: CASSLFREGNTGELFF

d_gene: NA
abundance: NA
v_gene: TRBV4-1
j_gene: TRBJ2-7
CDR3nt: TGCGCCAGCAGCCAAGGGGTGAGAAGGGGGGCCAACGAGCAGTACTTC
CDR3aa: CASSQGVRRGANEQYF

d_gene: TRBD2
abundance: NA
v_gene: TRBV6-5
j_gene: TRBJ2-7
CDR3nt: TGTGCCAGCAGATACGATAGCGGGAAAACCTACGAGCAGTACTTC
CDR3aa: CASRYDSGKTYEQYF

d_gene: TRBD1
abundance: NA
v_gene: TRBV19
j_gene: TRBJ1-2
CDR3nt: TGTGCCAGTAGTTCATCCGGGACAGGAGTTGGGGGCTACACCTTC
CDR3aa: CASSSSGTGVGGYTF

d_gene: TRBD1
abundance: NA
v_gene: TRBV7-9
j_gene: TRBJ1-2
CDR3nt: TGTGCCAGCAGCTTTAATTATAGGACAGGGCACTATGGCTACACCTTC
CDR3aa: CASSFNYRTGHYGYTF

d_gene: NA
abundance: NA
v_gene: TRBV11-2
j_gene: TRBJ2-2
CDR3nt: TGTGCCAGCAGCCAGTTGGGGCGTACCGGGGAGCTGTTTTTT
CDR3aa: CASSQLGRTGELFF

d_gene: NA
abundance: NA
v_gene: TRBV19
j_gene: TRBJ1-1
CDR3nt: TGTGCCAGTAAGGGGGATAGCAGGTTGGACACTGAAGCTTTCTTT
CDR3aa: CASKGDSRLDTEAFF